The rows below give T cell receptor beta chains drawn from one sample of a study of T-cell reconstitution after alpha-beta-depleted transplantation in children. One entry per CDR3 protein, called by TCRdb with MiXCR from the PCR reads. This sample has about 440,000 distinct CDR3 sequences, with roughly 44% found just once. Specimen: PBMCs, collected before TCRalphabeta/CD19-depleted stem cell transplant. The receptors derive from a girl aged 2 to 9 with aplastic anemia, due to receive a stem cell transplant. Each CDR3 is given with its conserved first and last residue. Fields, in order: CDR3 protein, CDR3 DNA, clone size, D gene, V gene, J gene. A D gene is named only where the DNA matches it firmly. For some rows the clone size is stated as once, few or many, or as a class when expanded; others skip it.

CDR3aa: CASSLDRGDEQFF
CDR3nt: TGTGCCAGCAGTTTAGATCGAGGGGATGAGCAGTTCTTC
abundance: many
d_gene: -
v_gene: TRBV12-3/TRBV12-4
j_gene: TRBJ2-1

CDR3aa: CASSLSPPLEQPPNEQFF
CDR3nt: TGTGCCAGCAGTTTATCACCACCTTTAGAACAGCCCCCCAATGAGCAGTTCTTC
abundance: -
d_gene: -
v_gene: TRBV27
j_gene: TRBJ2-1

CDR3aa: CASTELGRNEETQYF
CDR3nt: TGTGCCAGCACCGAACTAGGACGGAATGAAGAGACCCAGTACTTC
abundance: -
d_gene: -
v_gene: TRBV2
j_gene: TRBJ2-5

CDR3aa: CASSQDTGRANEQFF
CDR3nt: TGTGCCAGCAGCCAAGATACGGGAAGAGCGAATGAGCAGTTCTTC
abundance: few
d_gene: -
v_gene: TRBV3-1
j_gene: TRBJ2-1

CDR3aa: CASGTGKAFF
CDR3nt: TGTGCCAGCGGAACAGGGAAAGCTTTCTTT
abundance: -
d_gene: -
v_gene: TRBV7-9
j_gene: TRBJ1-1

CDR3aa: CASSQDPARAETQYF
CDR3nt: TGTGCCAGCAGCCAAGATCCCGCGAGAGCGGAGACCCAGTACTTC
abundance: few
d_gene: -
v_gene: TRBV14
j_gene: TRBJ2-5

CDR3aa: CASSLRTGAQPQHF
CDR3nt: TGCGCCAGCAGCCTTAGGACAGGGGCTCAGCCCCAGCATTTT
abundance: many
d_gene: TRBD1
v_gene: TRBV5-1
j_gene: TRBJ1-5

CDR3aa: CSARSHYLDRLSNYGYTF
CDR3nt: TGCAGTGCTAGATCCCATTATCTGGACAGATTATCTAACTATGGCTACACCTTC
abundance: few
d_gene: -
v_gene: TRBV20-1
j_gene: TRBJ1-2

CDR3aa: CASSQITGEGAFF
CDR3nt: TGTGCCAGCAGCCAGATAACAGGGGAGGGAGCTTTCTTT
abundance: many
d_gene: TRBD1
v_gene: TRBV3-1
j_gene: TRBJ1-1

CDR3aa: CASSQLAGGYLSGANVLTF
CDR3nt: TGTGCCAGCAGCCAACTAGCGGGGGGGTATCTCTCTGGGGCCAACGTCCTGACTTTC
abundance: few
d_gene: TRBD2
v_gene: TRBV7-6
j_gene: TRBJ2-6

CDR3aa: CSAKRGASTDTQYF
CDR3nt: TGCAGTGCTAAACGGGGGGCTAGCACAGATACGCAGTATTTT
abundance: once
d_gene: -
v_gene: TRBV20-1
j_gene: TRBJ2-3

CDR3aa: CASSLSVTGTASYEQYF
CDR3nt: TGTGCCAGCAGTTTATCTGTCACCGGGACAGCATCCTACGAGCAGTACTTC
abundance: -
d_gene: TRBD1
v_gene: TRBV28
j_gene: TRBJ2-7

CDR3aa: CATSDPAGSSTDTQYF
CDR3nt: TGTGCCACCAGTGACCCAGCGGGGTCTAGCACAGATACGCAGTATTTT
abundance: -
d_gene: TRBD2
v_gene: TRBV24-1
j_gene: TRBJ2-3

CDR3aa: CAISESAGTDNQPQHF
CDR3nt: TGTGCCATCAGTGAGTCCGCCGGGACAGATAATCAGCCCCAGCATTTT
abundance: -
d_gene: TRBD1
v_gene: TRBV10-3
j_gene: TRBJ1-5

CDR3aa: CASSLGGRGESYEQYF
CDR3nt: TGTGCCAGCAGTTTAGGCGGGAGGGGAGAGTCCTACGAGCAGTACTTC
abundance: many
d_gene: TRBD2
v_gene: TRBV12-3/TRBV12-4
j_gene: TRBJ2-7

CDR3aa: CASTEPSTDTQYF
CDR3nt: TGCGCCAGCACCGAACCAAGCACAGATACGCAGTATTTT
abundance: -
d_gene: -
v_gene: TRBV5-1
j_gene: TRBJ2-3

CDR3aa: CASSLGGENQPQHF
CDR3nt: TGCGCCAGCAGCTTGGGCGGGGAGAATCAGCCCCAGCATTTT
abundance: many
d_gene: -
v_gene: TRBV5-1
j_gene: TRBJ1-5

CDR3aa: CASIRTGGLNYGYTF
CDR3nt: TGTGCCAGCATCCGGACAGGGGGACTTAACTATGGCTACACCTTC
abundance: -
d_gene: TRBD1
v_gene: TRBV28
j_gene: TRBJ1-2

CDR3aa: CASSRDRNRNTIYF
CDR3nt: TGCGCCAGCAGCCGGGATCGGAACAGAAACACCATATATTTT
abundance: -
d_gene: -
v_gene: TRBV5-1
j_gene: TRBJ1-3

CDR3aa: CASSQLNQPQHF
CDR3nt: TGTGCCAGCAGCCAACTCAATCAGCCCCAGCATTTT
abundance: -
d_gene: -
v_gene: TRBV7-6
j_gene: TRBJ1-5

CDR3aa: CASRSDPGETYEQYF
CDR3nt: TGTGCAAGTCGCTCTGACCCGGGGGAGACCTACGAGCAGTACTTC
abundance: -
d_gene: -
v_gene: TRBV12-2
j_gene: TRBJ2-7

CDR3aa: CSVERGLVPTDTQYF
CDR3nt: TGCAGCGTTGAACGGGGGCTGGTGCCCACAGATACGCAGTATTTT
abundance: -
d_gene: -
v_gene: TRBV29-1
j_gene: TRBJ2-3

CDR3aa: CASSKLADQFYNEQFF
CDR3nt: TGTGCCAGCAGTAAACTAGCGGACCAATTCTACAATGAGCAGTTCTTC
abundance: -
d_gene: TRBD2
v_gene: TRBV28
j_gene: TRBJ2-1

CDR3aa: CASRGAGGDTQYF
CDR3nt: TGTGCCAGCAGGGGAGCGGGAGGCGATACGCAGTATTTT
abundance: -
d_gene: TRBD2
v_gene: TRBV7-2
j_gene: TRBJ2-3

CDR3aa: CASSQGTGGNEQFF
CDR3nt: TGTGCCAGCAGCCAAGGGACAGGGGGGAATGAGCAGTTCTTC
abundance: -
d_gene: TRBD1
v_gene: TRBV4-2
j_gene: TRBJ2-1

CDR3aa: CASSLASGVSLEAFF
CDR3nt: TGCGCCAGCAGCTTGGCCTCAGGAGTTTCACTTGAAGCTTTCTTT
abundance: -
d_gene: -
v_gene: TRBV5-1
j_gene: TRBJ1-1

CDR3aa: CASSPPRGLVYEQYF
CDR3nt: TGTGCCAGCAGCCCTCCCAGGGGTCTCGTCTACGAGCAGTACTTC
abundance: -
d_gene: -
v_gene: TRBV5-5
j_gene: TRBJ2-7

CDR3aa: CSVGDLRGGDQPQHF
CDR3nt: TGCAGCGTCGGCGACCTGCGGGGAGGGGATCAGCCCCAGCATTTT
abundance: few
d_gene: -
v_gene: TRBV29-1
j_gene: TRBJ1-5

CDR3aa: CASSVNDRGTRGNTIYF
CDR3nt: TGTGCCAGCAGCGTTAACGACAGGGGGACGAGGGGAAACACCATATATTTT
abundance: few
d_gene: TRBD1
v_gene: TRBV5-5
j_gene: TRBJ1-3

CDR3aa: CASSSQGADTEAFF
CDR3nt: TGCGCCAGCAGTTCCCAGGGGGCTGACACTGAAGCTTTCTTT
abundance: -
d_gene: TRBD1
v_gene: TRBV5-1
j_gene: TRBJ1-1

CDR3aa: CASSDRQRGGQETQYF
CDR3nt: TGTGCCAGCAGCGACCGCCAGCGGGGGGGCCAAGAGACCCAGTACTTC
abundance: -
d_gene: TRBD2
v_gene: TRBV6-1
j_gene: TRBJ2-5

CDR3aa: CSAPGGRRNQPQHF
CDR3nt: TGCAGTGCCCCTGGGGGACGGCGCAATCAGCCCCAGCATTTT
abundance: -
d_gene: -
v_gene: TRBV20-1
j_gene: TRBJ1-5

CDR3aa: CASSQDGKGSYGYTF
CDR3nt: TGTGCCAGCAGCCAAGATGGTAAAGGATCCTATGGCTACACCTTC
abundance: few
d_gene: -
v_gene: TRBV3-1
j_gene: TRBJ1-2

CDR3aa: CSAGAGMNTEAFF
CDR3nt: TGCAGTGCAGGGGCAGGGATGAACACTGAAGCTTTCTTT
abundance: -
d_gene: -
v_gene: TRBV20-1
j_gene: TRBJ1-1

CDR3aa: CASSPARQGSNEKLFF
CDR3nt: TGTGCCAGCTCACCGGCCAGACAGGGGTCTAATGAAAAACTGTTTTTT
abundance: -
d_gene: TRBD1
v_gene: TRBV18
j_gene: TRBJ1-4

CDR3aa: CASSLPNYGPIQETQYF
CDR3nt: TGTGCCAGCAGCCTCCCTAACTATGGACCGATACAAGAGACCCAGTACTTC
abundance: -
d_gene: -
v_gene: TRBV3-1
j_gene: TRBJ2-5

CDR3aa: CASGRGFEAFF
CDR3nt: TGTGCCAGCGGGAGAGGTTTTGAAGCTTTCTTT
abundance: many
d_gene: -
v_gene: TRBV7-9
j_gene: TRBJ1-1

CDR3aa: CASSEPGQIYEQYF
CDR3nt: TGTGCCAGCAGTGAGCCGGGACAGATCTACGAGCAGTACTTC
abundance: -
d_gene: TRBD1
v_gene: TRBV25-1
j_gene: TRBJ2-7

CDR3aa: CAWSVPYTDTQYF
CDR3nt: TGTGCCTGGAGTGTGCCTTACACAGATACGCAGTATTTT
abundance: -
d_gene: -
v_gene: TRBV30
j_gene: TRBJ2-3

CDR3aa: CASSFGGRADNEQFF
CDR3nt: TGTGCCAGCAGCTTTGGAGGGAGGGCGGACAATGAGCAGTTCTTC
abundance: -
d_gene: TRBD2
v_gene: TRBV7-8
j_gene: TRBJ2-1

CDR3aa: CSARPKRGRGEQFF
CDR3nt: TGCAGTGCTAGGCCTAAAAGGGGCAGGGGTGAGCAGTTCTTC
abundance: -
d_gene: -
v_gene: TRBV20-1
j_gene: TRBJ2-1

CDR3aa: CATSRDGGSTDTQYF
CDR3nt: TGTGCCACCAGCAGAGACGGCGGGAGCACAGATACGCAGTATTTT
abundance: few
d_gene: -
v_gene: TRBV15
j_gene: TRBJ2-3

CDR3aa: CASSPGTGGVVEQYF
CDR3nt: TGTGCCAGCAGCCCCGGGACAGGGGGTGTCGTCGAGCAGTACTTC
abundance: few
d_gene: TRBD1
v_gene: TRBV9
j_gene: TRBJ2-7

CDR3aa: CASSLSLATYEQYF
CDR3nt: TGTGCCAGCAGCTTAAGTCTAGCGACCTACGAGCAGTACTTC
abundance: -
d_gene: -
v_gene: TRBV7-2
j_gene: TRBJ2-7

CDR3aa: CSASGAKNIQYF
CDR3nt: TGCAGTGCTAGCGGGGCCAAAAACATTCAGTACTTC
abundance: -
d_gene: -
v_gene: TRBV20-1
j_gene: TRBJ2-4

CDR3aa: CASMGPSGYSYNEQFF
CDR3nt: TGTGCCAGTATGGGGCCTAGCGGGTACTCCTACAATGAGCAGTTCTTC
abundance: -
d_gene: TRBD2
v_gene: TRBV19
j_gene: TRBJ2-1

CDR3aa: CASSLTGIQPQHF
CDR3nt: TGCGCCAGCAGCCTCACAGGGATTCAGCCCCAGCATTTT
abundance: -
d_gene: -
v_gene: TRBV5-1
j_gene: TRBJ1-5

CDR3aa: CSARRVGTRGSGELFF
CDR3nt: TGCAGTGCTCGGAGGGTTGGGACTAGGGGTTCCGGGGAGCTGTTTTTT
abundance: many
d_gene: TRBD2
v_gene: TRBV20-1
j_gene: TRBJ2-2

CDR3aa: CASSRTSGTGTDTQYF
CDR3nt: TGTGCCAGCAGTCGGACTAGCGGGACCGGGACAGATACGCAGTATTTT
abundance: -
d_gene: TRBD2
v_gene: TRBV27
j_gene: TRBJ2-3

CDR3aa: CASSWWSSYNEQFF
CDR3nt: TGTGCCAGCAGTTGGTGGAGCTCCTACAATGAGCAGTTCTTC
abundance: many
d_gene: -
v_gene: TRBV12-3/TRBV12-4
j_gene: TRBJ2-1